This T cell receptor (beta chain) emerged from a study of T cells after yellow fever vaccination. Ten or more counts support this clonotype. V was clipped by 7 bases and J by 0 bases, with 10 bases between them. This CDR3 comprises 14 residues. By 5'RACE template switching, TCR cDNA was produced, with a universal primer site and UMIs added in the process. TCRdb re-analysed the 5' RACE reads in MiXCR, keeping a single row per CDR3 protein. The sample gives about 69,000 distinct CDR3 sequences, 5% to 6.5% of which show up once; about 2% is in the top ten. The sequence derives from a young man who received the YFV17D yellow fever vaccine. Material: CD4+ T cells sorted from PBMCs, obtained around 16 days after the first yellow fever vaccination. V gene TRBV12-3 or TRBV12-4 combines with J gene TRBJ1-5, with D uncertain. The CDR3 DNA reads as TGTGCCAGCACCCCCGGTTATAGCAATCAGCCCCAGCATTTT. Translating gives CASTPGYSNQPQHF.